This T cell receptor beta chain appears in the sequencing data of a study of blood T cell repertoires in COVID-19. For the study at large: The cDNA or gDNA used as material had been derived from T cells, B-cell-depleted T cells, or PBMCs.

Original handling: Reference gene primer amplification gave nucleated cell count estimates. Some clones are missing from TCRdb's copy, which holds only in-frame ones; the method was immunoSEQ multiplex PCR. From that table come the V and J calls and clone size; the DNA was used to work out D and trimming. The repertoire consists of about 74,000 clones, with approximately 90% occurring once and the leading ten covering more than 2.5%. The germline V gene encodes CDR1 MGHDK and CDR2 SYGVNS. V lost 5 bases and J lost 1, with 8 bases in between. The CDR3 covers 13 residues. The sequence was collected from a man between 65 and 85 years old with active or convalescent COVID-19. The genes are TRBV25-1 and TRBJ2-5; D gene uncertain. The sample taken for sequencing was peripheral blood. This CDR3 is CASSQLPQETQYF. The CDR3 DNA reads as TGTGCCAGCAGTCAACTACCCCAAGAGACCCAGTACTTC.